This is a list of T cell receptor beta chains from one sample in a study of blood T cell repertoires in COVID-19. This table comes from immunoSEQ multiplex PCR, and its TCRdb copy is limited to in-frame clones, with some not included. Of 120,000 or so clones listed, around 90% were seen once; the top ten hold 6.5% to 8.5%. The sample taken for sequencing was peripheral blood. These receptors were taken from a human donor in a cohort sampled during active COVID-19. Each CDR3 is given with its conserved first and last residue. The order of the fields is D gene, V gene, clone size, J gene, CDR3 DNA, CDR3 protein. A D gene is named only where the DNA matches it firmly. The size field is filled for only some rows; it gives once, few, many or a size class.

>TRBD2|TRBV3-1/TRBV3-2|.|TRBJ2-7
TGTGCCAGCAGCCAAGATCAGGGGGGCCTAGCGGGAGCTCAGCAGTACTTC
CASSQDQGGLAGAQQYF
>TRBD1|TRBV12-5|.|TRBJ1-1
TGTGCTAGTGGTTTGGGACAGGGAGCGAACACTGAAGCTTTCTTT
CASGLGQGANTEAFF
>.|TRBV12-3/TRBV12-4|.|TRBJ2-7
TGTGCCAGCAGGTCTGCCGGAGCCTACGAGCAGTACTTC
CASRSAGAYEQYF
>TRBD2|TRBV11-3|.|TRBJ2-1
TGTGCCAGCAGCGGGGGGACTAGCGGGAAGGACAATGAGCAGTTCTTC
CASSGGTSGKDNEQFF
>.|TRBV7-9|.|TRBJ2-2
TGTGCCAGCAGCCCCAACGGCGGGAACACCGGGGAGCTGTTTTTT
CASSPNGGNTGELFF
>TRBD1|TRBV27|.|TRBJ2-7
TGTGCCAGCAGAAGATGGGGACAGGGGGTATCCTACGAGCAGTACTTC
CASRRWGQGVSYEQYF
>TRBD1|TRBV6-5|.|TRBJ1-4
TGTGCCAGCGGGCAGGGGGCGCGTAGGGAAAAACTGTTTTTT
CASGQGARREKLFF
>TRBD1|TRBV5-1|.|TRBJ2-7
TGCGCCAGCAGCTCCTACCTTAGACAGGGAACGAACGAGCAGTACTTC
CASSSYLRQGTNEQYF
>TRBD2|TRBV11-2|once|TRBJ2-7
TGTGCCAGCAGCTTATACCTAGCGGGAGCGGACGAGCAGTACTTC
CASSLYLAGADEQYF
>.|TRBV6-6|.|TRBJ2-7
TGTGCCAGCAGTCCCAAGAGCGGACGCACCTACGAGCAGTACTTC
CASSPKSGRTYEQYF
>.|TRBV28|.|TRBJ1-2
TGTGCCAGCAGTTTACTCGGGGTTAACTATGGCTACACCTTC
CASSLLGVNYGYTF
>.|TRBV7-9|.|TRBJ2-1
TGTGCCAGCAGGTCGACCGGGAACAGTCTTACCTACAATGAGCAGTTCTTC
CASRSTGNSLTYNEQFF
>TRBD1|TRBV3-1/TRBV3-2|.|TRBJ2-7
TGTGCCAGCAGTCTACAGGGGGACGAGCAGTACTTC
CASSLQGDEQYF
>.|TRBV27|once|TRBJ2-2
TGTGCCAGCAGTTTAAAGGGGTTCGGCGGGGAGCTGTTTTTT
CASSLKGFGGELFF
>.|TRBV7-3|.|TRBJ2-2
TGTGCCAGCAGCCCGGACAGAAACACCGGGGAGCTGTTTTTT
CASSPDRNTGELFF
>TRBD1|TRBV5-1|.|TRBJ2-2
TGCGCCAGCAGCCTAGGACAGGGGTCCGGGGAGCTGTTTTTT
CASSLGQGSGELFF
>.|TRBV10-3|once|TRBJ1-1
TGTGCCATCAGTGGCCAGGCGAACACTGAAGCTTTCTTT
CAISGQANTEAFF
>TRBD2|TRBV19|.|TRBJ2-2
TGTGCCAGTAGTATAGTGGGTAGCGGGAAGACCGGGGAGCTGTTTTTT
CASSIVGSGKTGELFF
>.|TRBV19|.|TRBJ2-6
TGTGCCAGTAGTGAGCGGAGGTCTGGGGCCAACGTCCTGACTTTC
CASSERRSGANVLTF
>.|TRBV5-1|.|TRBJ2-5
TGCGCCAGCAGCGAAACAATTTCAGAGACCCAGTACTTC
CASSETISETQYF
>.|TRBV18|.|TRBJ2-3
TGTGCCAGCTCACCAGGAGTCCTTAGCACAGATACGCAGTATTTT
CASSPGVLSTDTQYF
>TRBD1|TRBV12-5|.|TRBJ1-3
TGTGCTAGTGGTTTGGTAATCCTCCCGGGGACAGACAGCTCTGGAAACACCATATATTTT
CASGLVILPGTDSSGNTIYF
>.|TRBV5-1|.|TRBJ2-1
TGCGCCAGCAGCTTGGACACGCTCTACAATGAGCAGTTCTTC
CASSLDTLYNEQFF
>TRBD2|TRBV9|.|TRBJ2-7
TGTGCCAGCAGCGTGGCGGGAGGGTTCTCCTACGAGCAGTACTTC
CASSVAGGFSYEQYF
>TRBD2|TRBV6-2/TRBV6-3|.|TRBJ2-1
TGTGCCAGCAGTTACAGGCCTAGCGGGGTCTACAATGAGCAGTTCTTC
CASSYRPSGVYNEQFF
>TRBD1|TRBV27|.|TRBJ1-1
TGTGCCAGCAGTGTACAACAGGGGGTTGGCACTGAAGCTTTCTTT
CASSVQQGVGTEAFF
>TRBD1|TRBV27|.|TRBJ1-1
TGTGCCAGCAGTTCAGACAGGGGGCAGGCTGAAGCTTTCTTT
CASSSDRGQAEAFF
>TRBD2|TRBV5-1|.|TRBJ2-7
TGCGCCAGCAGCACGGGAGGGCCCGAGCAGTACTTC
CASSTGGPEQYF
>TRBD2|TRBV12-5|.|TRBJ2-3
TGTGCTAGTGGTTCGCCTACCCTAACTAGCGTTGGCACAGATACGCAGTATTTT
CASGSPTLTSVGTDTQYF
>.|TRBV4-1|.|TRBJ2-1
TGCGCCAGCAGCCCAGGCGACAGGGACTTTGAGCAGTTCTTC
CASSPGDRDFEQFF
>TRBD1|TRBV29-1|.|TRBJ2-7
TGCAGCGCTACAGGGGGCAGTTACGAGCAGTACTTC
CSATGGSYEQYF
>TRBD1|TRBV27|.|TRBJ1-2
TGTGCCAGCAGCTGGGGACAGGACTATGGCTACACCTTC
CASSWGQDYGYTF
>.|TRBV6-4|.|TRBJ2-2
TGTGCCAGCAGCTCAGGGTTAATGACCGGGGAGCTGTTTTTT
CASSSGLMTGELFF
>.|TRBV7-6|.|TRBJ2-5
TGTGCCAGCAGCTTAGTCCGGGTTCCGCAAGAGACCCAGTACTTC
CASSLVRVPQETQYF
>.|TRBV9|.|TRBJ2-3
TGTGCCAGCAGCGTAGGGACTACCTACACAGATACGCAGTATTTT
CASSVGTTYTDTQYF
>TRBD1|TRBV28|.|TRBJ1-1
TGTGCCAGCAGTACGCGACAGGGGCGGACTGAAGCTTTCTTT
CASSTRQGRTEAFF
>.|TRBV10-3|.|TRBJ2-1
TGTGCCATCAGCGGAGGGGGGGGTGAGCAGTTCTTC
CAISGGGGEQFF
>.|TRBV5-1|.|TRBJ2-5
TGCGCCAGCAGCTTGGTGTGGGGAGGACAAGAGACCCAGTACTTC
CASSLVWGGQETQYF
>.|TRBV18|.|TRBJ1-6
TGTGCCAGCTCACCACTTGAGGTCTACCGTTCACCCCTCCACTTT
CASSPLEVYRSPLHF
>TRBD1|TRBV3-1/TRBV3-2|.|TRBJ2-1
TGTGCCAGCAGCCAACAGACAGGGGGCGGAAATGAGCAGTTCTTC
CASSQQTGGGNEQFF
>.|TRBV5-1|.|TRBJ2-7
TGCGCCAGCAGCCCTCTGAGAAACTCCTACGAGCAGTACTTC
CASSPLRNSYEQYF
>.|TRBV11-2|.|TRBJ1-1
TGTGCCAGCAGCTTAGTCTTGGGGGGAGGCACTGAAGCTTTCTTT
CASSLVLGGGTEAFF
>TRBD1|TRBV4-2|.|TRBJ2-2
TGTGCCAGCAGCGAAGAGGGGGACAGGGCGGCCGGGGAGCTGTTTTTT
CASSEEGDRAAGELFF
>.|TRBV19|.|TRBJ2-3
TGTGCCAGTAGTATTCGTCGGGGGGCTACAGATACGCAGTATTTT
CASSIRRGATDTQYF
>TRBD2|TRBV14|.|TRBJ2-5
TGTGCCAGCAGCCCCCCCCGACTAGCGGGGCAAGAGACCCAGTACTTC
CASSPPRLAGQETQYF
>TRBD2|TRBV7-9|few|TRBJ2-2
TGTGCCAGCAGTCCGGGACTAGTGACCGGGGAGCTGTTTTTT
CASSPGLVTGELFF
>TRBD1|TRBV7-9|.|TRBJ2-6
TGTGCCAGCAGCGTTCCGGGACAGGGGGCTGGGGCCAACGTCCTGACTTTC
CASSVPGQGAGANVLTF
>TRBD2|TRBV3-1/TRBV3-2|.|TRBJ2-2
TGTGCCAGCAGCCAAGTGCTAGCGGACGGGGAGCTGTTTTTT
CASSQVLADGELFF
>.|TRBV25-1|.|TRBJ1-2
TGTGCCAGCAGTGAGTCGGGAGTCGGGGGCTACACCTTC
CASSESGVGGYTF
>.|TRBV2|.|TRBJ2-5
TGTGCCAGCAGTGAAGGGCGGGGCGGAACCCAGTACTTC
CASSEGRGGTQYF
>TRBD1|TRBV7-2|.|TRBJ1-5
TGTGCCAGCAGCTTGGGACAGGGGGCCGGTCAGCCCCAGCATTTT
CASSLGQGAGQPQHF
>.|TRBV10-3|.|TRBJ1-1
TGTGCCATCCGGTTGGGGGCCGACACTGAAGCTTTCTTT
CAIRLGADTEAFF
>TRBD1|TRBV6-6|.|TRBJ1-1
TGTGCCAGCAGGCCCGGACAGGGGAACACTGAAGCTTTCTTT
CASRPGQGNTEAFF
>TRBD2|TRBV2|.|TRBJ2-2
TGTGCCAGCAGTAAACAATTACTAGCGGGAGCCGGGGAGCTGTTTTTT
CASSKQLLAGAGELFF
>.|TRBV7-7|.|TRBJ2-2
TGTGCCAGCAGCCGTCTGACTGACGTTACCGGGGAGCTGTTTTTT
CASSRLTDVTGELFF